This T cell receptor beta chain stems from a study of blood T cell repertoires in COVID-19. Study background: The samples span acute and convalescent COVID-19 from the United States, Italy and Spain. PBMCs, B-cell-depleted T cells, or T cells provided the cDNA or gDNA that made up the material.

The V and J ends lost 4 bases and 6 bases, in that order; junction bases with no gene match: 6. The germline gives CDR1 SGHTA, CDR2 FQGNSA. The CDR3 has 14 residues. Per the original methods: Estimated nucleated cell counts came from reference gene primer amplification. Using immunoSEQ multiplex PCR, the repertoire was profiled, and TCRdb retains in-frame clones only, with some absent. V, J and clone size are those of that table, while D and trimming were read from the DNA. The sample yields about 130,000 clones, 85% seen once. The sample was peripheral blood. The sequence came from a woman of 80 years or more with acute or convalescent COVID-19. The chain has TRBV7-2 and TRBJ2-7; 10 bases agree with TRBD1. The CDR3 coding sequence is TGTGCCAGCAGCTCCCGGGACAGGGGAAGCGAGCAGTACGTC. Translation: CASSSRDRGSEQYV.